Following are 11 T cell receptor beta chains from one sample sequenced in a study of vaccination and CD4 T cells after COVID-19. The treatment: roughly ten-day PBMC culture with coronavirus spike peptide pools or control peptides (ViraFEST assay). These receptors' targets are unknown. An Oncomine TCR Beta short-read assay was used to sequence the DNA from cultured CD4+ T cells. TCRdb called the PCR reads again in MiXCR, with one record for every CDR3 protein. Of approximately 16,000 distinct CDR3 sequences in the sample, just over 70% were seen once. The sample consisted of CD4+ T cells from blood, cultured in vitro. The receptors derive from a human donor who had recovered from COVID-19.

The chain couples TRBV7-2 to TRBJ2-7; 10 bases fit TRBD2. Germline V lookup: CDR1 SGHTA, CDR2 FQGNSA. V dropped 5 bases and J dropped 5; count of bases not matched to a gene: 9. This CDR3 comprises 15 residues. The CDR3 DNA reads as TGTGCCAGCAGCAACCAGCGGGGGGGCCGCGACGAGCAGTACTTC. As protein: CASSNQRGGRDEQYF.

The rearrangement uses TRBV7-9 and TRBJ2-7; the D is unclear. The germline CDR1 and CDR2 sequences are SEHNR and FQNEAQ (reference sequence). With 3 bases removed from V and 3 bases from J, the gap between germline ends came to 9 bases. This CDR3 has 13 residues. In DNA form, the CDR3 reads TGTGCCAGCAGCTTGCATGGAATCTACGAGCAGTACTTC. Translation: CASSLHGIYEQYF.

This clonotype was counted between two and nine times. The chain uses TRBV6-1 and TRBJ2-3; 8 bases are a match to TRBD1. The CDR3 is made up of 15 amino acids. Trimming cost V 6 bases and J 2 bases; bases outside gene matches: 7. The germline gives CDR1 MNHNS, CDR2 SASEGT. The DNA of the CDR3 is TGTGCCAGCAGCGGACGGACAGGGCTCACAGATACGCAGTATTTT. This translates into CASSGRTGLTDTQYF.

CDR3 region: CASSLDRGGNQPQHF. The CDR3 DNA reads as TGTGCCAGCAGCTTGGACAGGGGAGGCAATCAGCCCCAGCATTTT. V usage is TRBV11-2 and J usage is TRBJ1-5, with 9 bases lining up with TRBD1. The CDR3 length is 15 residues. Germline trimming cut 3 bases from V and 2 bases from J; bases unmatched to any gene: 2. Germline V gene sequence: CDR1 SGHAT, CDR2 FQNNGV.

The genes are TRBV19 and TRBJ1-5; perhaps TRBD1 as D (6 bases). Trimming left V 3 bases short and J 5 bases short, with 11 bases between. The CDR3 loop spans 14 amino acids. Germline V gene sequence: CDR1 LNHDA, CDR2 SQIVND (reference sequence). The CDR3 DNA is TGTGCCAGTAGTATGAGACAGGATCATCAGCCCCAGCATTTT. Its translation: CASSMRQDHQPQHF.

The V and J genes are TRBV19 and TRBJ1-5; 9 bases map to TRBD1. V was clipped by 7 bases and J by 3 bases; unmatched bases: 7. The CDR3 is 15 residues long. CDR1 LNHDA and CDR2 SQIVND come from the germline V gene (reference sequence). Written as DNA, the CDR3 is TGTGCCAGTACCCGGGACAGGGCCTCCAATCAGCCCCAGCATTTT. Protein product: CASTRDRASNQPQHF.

The chain carries TRBV2 and TRBJ1-6; no clear D gene. This CDR3 is built from 14 residues. Germline V lookup: CDR1 SNHLY, CDR2 FYNNEI. The V and J ends lost 2 bases and 4 bases respectively, with 6 bases between them. CDR3 loop: CASSERNYNSPLHF. DNA of the CDR3: TGTGCCAGCAGTGAAAGGAATTATAATTCACCCCTCCACTTT. Supplemented by reference TRBV2 and TRBJ1-6, the full variable domain reads EPEVTQTPSHQVTQMGQEVILRCVPISNHLYFYWYRQILGQKVEFLVSFYNNEISEKSEIFDDQFSVERPDGSNFTLKIRSTKLEDSAMYFCASSERNYNSPLHFGNGTRLTVT.

The CDR3 loop reads CASSPRTGAYQETQYF. The CDR3 nucleotides are TGTGCCAGCAGCCCCCGGACAGGAGCGTACCAAGAGACCCAGTACTTC. The V gene is TRBV5-4, the J gene TRBJ2-5; TRBD1 agrees at 7 bases. The trim removed 4 bases at V and 0 bases at J, leaving 9 bases unmatched. CDR1 is SGHNT and CDR2 is YYREEE in the germline V gene (reference sequence). The length of the CDR3 is 16 residues.

This clonotype was recorded once. The V call is TRBV6-1, the J call TRBJ2-3, with a tentative D call TRBD2 (5 bases). The CDR3 is 13 residues long. V gave up 7 bases and J gave up 4 bases, with 12 bases separating them. Germline lookup yields CDR1 MNHNS and CDR2 SASEGT. CDR3 coding DNA: TGTGCCAGCATGAGGGTGGTTGCAGATACGCAGTATTTT. Translating it yields CASMRVVADTQYF.

The chain carries TRBV2 and TRBJ2-1; perhaps TRBD1 as D (6 bases). Looked up from germline, CDR1 is SNHLY and CDR2 is FYNNEI. CDR3 size: 14 residues. The V gene lost 3 bases and the J gene lost 3 bases, with 9 bases spanning the gap. The DNA of the CDR3 is TGTGCCAGCAGTGAGAAAGGGGGCTACAATGAGCAGTTCTTC. Amino acids: CASSEKGGYNEQFF.

This clonotype was seen only once. The rearrangement uses TRBV15 and TRBJ2-3; possible D gene TRBD2, 6 bases. The germline CDR1 and CDR2 sequences are LNHNV and YYDKDF (reference sequence). Deletions cut 6 bases from V and 3 bases from J, with 10 bases between. The CDR3 has 13 amino acids. CDR3: CATRVAATDTQYF. Written as DNA, the CDR3 is TGTGCCACCAGGGTAGCGGCGACAGATACGCAGTATTTT.